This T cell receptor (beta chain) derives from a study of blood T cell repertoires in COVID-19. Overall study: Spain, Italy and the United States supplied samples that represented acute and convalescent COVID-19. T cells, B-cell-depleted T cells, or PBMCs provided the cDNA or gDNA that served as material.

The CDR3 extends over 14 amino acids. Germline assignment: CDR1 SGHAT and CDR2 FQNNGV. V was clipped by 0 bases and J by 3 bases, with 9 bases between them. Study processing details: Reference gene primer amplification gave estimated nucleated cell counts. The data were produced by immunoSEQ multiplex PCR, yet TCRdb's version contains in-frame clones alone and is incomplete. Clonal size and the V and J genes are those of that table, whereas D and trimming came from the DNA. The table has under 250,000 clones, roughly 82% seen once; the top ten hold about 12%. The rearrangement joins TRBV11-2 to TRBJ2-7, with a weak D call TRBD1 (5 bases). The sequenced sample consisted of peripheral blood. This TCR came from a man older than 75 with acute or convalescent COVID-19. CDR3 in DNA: TGTGCCAGCAGCTTAGATAGACAGTACTACGAGCAGTACTTC. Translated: CASSLDRQYYEQYF.